This TCR beta chain was sequenced in a study of cytomegalovirus exposure and HLA in healthy donors. Study outcomes and limitations: Among immune exposure information, only CMV serostatus was available. The study carried out a later analysis of TCR beta sequences. It associated about 15,000 of them with specific HLA alleles at a false discovery rate of 0.05. V- and J-gene trimming in TCR beta was tied to a missense DCLRE1C variant by an analysis performed later. When a later analysis compared HLA-associated TCR beta chains with equally common others, the HLA-associated chains turned out to be more clonally expanded and to have lower generation probabilities.

CDR1 and CDR2 from the germline V gene are SGHDT and YYEEEE. The V and J ends lost 4 bases and 8 bases, in that order; junction bases with no gene match: 14. This CDR3 has 16 residues. Turning to this clone: No antigen is known for it.

PCR used 60 Vbeta primers and 13 Jbeta primers. Sequencing used immunoSEQ multiplex PCR; TCRdb keeps in-frame clones, though not all of them. The sample has 150,000 or so clones, 75% to 80% seen once. Sequencing was performed on PBMCs. This receptor was identified in a man aged 45-65 years in good health and CMV-seropositive. The V and J genes are TRBV5-6 and TRBJ2-1; 8 nucleotides line up with TRBD2. The CDR3 loop is CASSPLGGGRPHEQFF. The CDR3 bases are TGTGCCAGCAGCCCCCTAGGCGGGGGGAGACCCCATGAGCAGTTCTTC.